The rows below give T cell receptor beta chains drawn from one sample of a study of cytomegalovirus exposure and HLA in healthy donors. This table comes from immunoSEQ multiplex PCR, and its TCRdb copy is limited to in-frame clones, with some not included. Among 150,000 to 200,000 clones listed, 86% were seen once. Sequenced: PBMCs. Source of these receptors: a woman younger than 35 in good health and CMV-seronegative. The CDR3 runs from the conserved cysteine through the conserved F or W. A D gene is named only where the DNA matches it firmly. Expanded clones get a size class; other rows say once, few or many, or leave the size out.

TRBD2,.,TRBV7-2,TRBJ2-5,TGTGCCAGCAGCTTAATGGGACTAGCCGAGACCCAGTACTTC,CASSLMGLAETQYF
.,.,TRBV29-1,TRBJ2-1,TGCAGCGTTGAGGGGTCGGAGGTTGCCGACTACAATGAGCAGTTCTTC,CSVEGSEVADYNEQFF
TRBD1,.,TRBV27,TRBJ2-7,TGTGCCAGCAGTTTAGCAGGGGGTAGCATTTACGAGCAGTACTTC,CASSLAGGSIYEQYF
.,.,TRBV12-5,TRBJ1-1,TGTGCTAGTGGTTTGGTCTTGACAGGGAACACTGAAGCTTTCTTT,CASGLVLTGNTEAFF
TRBD2,once,TRBV10-3,TRBJ2-1,TGTGCCATCAGTGGTGGTCGAACTAGCGGGACCCCCGGCGAGCAGTTCTTC,CAISGGRTSGTPGEQFF
.,.,TRBV19,TRBJ1-2,TGTGCCACCGCGACCCCTACAGTTGCGACCGCATTAGACTATGGCTACACCTTC,CATATPTVATALDYGYTF
.,.,TRBV29-1,TRBJ2-5,TGCAGCGCCGGTGGACAGTCCGAAGAGACCCAGTACTTC,CSAGGQSEETQYF
TRBD2,once,TRBV7-2,TRBJ2-1,TGTGCCAGCAGATTAGCGGGAGGGCCATACAATGAGCAGTTCTTC,CASRLAGGPYNEQFF
TRBD1,.,TRBV6-7,TRBJ1-3,TGTGCCAGCAGTTACCCGCCTCCGGGACAGGGGAGCTCTGGAAACACCATATATTTT,CASSYPPPGQGSSGNTIYF
TRBD1,.,TRBV29-1,TRBJ2-1,TGCAGCGTCATGACGGGACAGAGCTCCTACAATGAGCAGTTCTTC,CSVMTGQSSYNEQFF
TRBD1,.,TRBV6-1,TRBJ1-2,TGTGCCAGCAGTGACGTGGCGGGACAGGGGAGTGACTATGGCTACACCTTC,CASSDVAGQGSDYGYTF
TRBD1,.,TRBV23-1,TRBJ2-7,TGCGCCAGCATCCGGGACAGGGGATTCTACGAGCAGTACTTC,CASIRDRGFYEQYF
.,.,TRBV27,TRBJ1-3,TGTGCCAGCAGCGAGGTTCACTCTGGAAACACCATATATTTT,CASSEVHSGNTIYF
TRBD1,.,TRBV19,TRBJ2-5,TGTGCCAGTAGTATAATAACGGCAGGGGGCGAAGAGACCCAGTACTTC,CASSIITAGGEETQYF
.,.,TRBV5-1,TRBJ1-2,TGCGCCAGCAGCTTGGGGCGGGGGCCGGGTTTCGGCTACACCTTC,CASSLGRGPGFGYTF
TRBD1,.,TRBV10-2,TRBJ2-7,TGCGCCAGCAGTCGGACAGGGGTTGTCTCCGAGCAGTACTTC,CASSRTGVVSEQYF
TRBD1,.,TRBV5-1,TRBJ1-1,TGCGCCAGCAGCCCCGGGACAGGGGTAGGGGCTGAAGCTTTCTTT,CASSPGTGVGAEAFF
.,.,TRBV7-9,TRBJ2-3,TGTGCAACCCATCGACTACACACAGATACGCAGTATTTT,CATHRLHTDTQYF
TRBD2,.,TRBV4-2,TRBJ2-7,TGTGCCAGCAGCCAAGAAGGGGGGGGAGGACTAGCGGCCTCCTACGAGCAGTACTTC,CASSQEGGGGLAASYEQYF
TRBD1,.,TRBV5-1,TRBJ2-3,TGCGCCAGCAGCACCGGGACAGCAATTTATACGCAGTATTTT,CASSTGTAIYTQYF
.,.,TRBV5-6,TRBJ2-1,TGTGCCAGCAGCTTGAGATTAGCGGTGGTCTCCTACAATGAGCAGTTCTTC,CASSLRLAVVSYNEQFF
.,.,TRBV5-1,TRBJ1-3,TGCGCCAGCAGCTTGGGACAGAACTCTGGAAACACCATATATTTT,CASSLGQNSGNTIYF
.,.,TRBV29-1,TRBJ1-1,TGCAGCCTACAGACAGATTATACTGAAGCTTTCTTT,CSLQTDYTEAFF
TRBD1,few,TRBV7-9,TRBJ1-6,TGTGCCAGCAGCTTAGTGGGCACAGGGGGGTCACCCCTCCACTTT,CASSLVGTGGSPLHF
TRBD2,.,TRBV6-4,TRBJ2-5,TGTGCCAGCAGTCCCGGGACTAGCCAAGAGACCCAGTACTTC,CASSPGTSQETQYF
.,.,TRBV18,TRBJ2-1,TGTGCCAGCTCACCACTGGGGGGAGGCTACAATGAGCAGTTCTTC,CASSPLGGGYNEQFF
TRBD1,.,TRBV14,TRBJ1-4,TGTGCCAGCAGCCAACTCGGGACAGATGGTGAAAAACTGTTTTTT,CASSQLGTDGEKLFF
.,.,TRBV6-5,TRBJ2-7,TGTGCCAGCAGTCCGAGGAGCTCCTACGAGCAGTACTTC,CASSPRSSYEQYF
TRBD1,once,TRBV19,TRBJ2-3,TGTGCCAGTAGAGATAGGGGGCGGACGAGTAGAGATACGCAGTATTTT,CASRDRGRTSRDTQYF
TRBD1,few,TRBV5-1,TRBJ1-1,TGCGCCAGCAGCATCCGACAGGGGTCTTCGAACACTGAAGCTTTCTTT,CASSIRQGSSNTEAFF
.,.,TRBV9,TRBJ1-6,TGTGCCAGCAGCGCCCAGGGGTTTGGGAATTCACCCCTCCACTTT,CASSAQGFGNSPLHF